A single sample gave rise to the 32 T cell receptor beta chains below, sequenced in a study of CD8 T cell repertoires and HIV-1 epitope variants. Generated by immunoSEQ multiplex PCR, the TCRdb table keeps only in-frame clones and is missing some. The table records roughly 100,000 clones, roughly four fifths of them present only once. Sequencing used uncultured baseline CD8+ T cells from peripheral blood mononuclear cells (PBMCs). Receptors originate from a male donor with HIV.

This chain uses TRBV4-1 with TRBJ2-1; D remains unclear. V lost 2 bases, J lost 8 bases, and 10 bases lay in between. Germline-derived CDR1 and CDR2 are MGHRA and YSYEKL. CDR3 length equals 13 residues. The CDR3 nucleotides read TGCGCCAGCAGCCAATTACTAAGAGATGAGCAGTTCTTC. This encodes CASSQLLRDEQFF.

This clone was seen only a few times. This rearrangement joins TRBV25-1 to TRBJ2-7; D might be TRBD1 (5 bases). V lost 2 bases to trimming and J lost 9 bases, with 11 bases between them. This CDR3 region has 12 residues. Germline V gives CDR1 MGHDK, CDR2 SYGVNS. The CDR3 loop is CASSEIAGRQYF. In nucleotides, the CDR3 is TGTGCCAGCAGTGAAATCGCAGGGCGGCAGTACTTC.

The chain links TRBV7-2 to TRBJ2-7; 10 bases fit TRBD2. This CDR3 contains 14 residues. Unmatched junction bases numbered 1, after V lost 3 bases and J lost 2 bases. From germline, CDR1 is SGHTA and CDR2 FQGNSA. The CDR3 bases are TGTGCCAGCAGCTTTAGCGGGGGGACCTACGAGCAGTACTTC. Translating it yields CASSFSGGTYEQYF.

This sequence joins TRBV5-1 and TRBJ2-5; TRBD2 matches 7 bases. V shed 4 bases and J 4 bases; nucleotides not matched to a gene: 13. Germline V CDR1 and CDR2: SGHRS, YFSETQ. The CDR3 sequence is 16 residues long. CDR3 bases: TGCGCCAGCAGCCCAGATGGCGGGAGAATGGGAGAGACCCAGTACTTC. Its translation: CASSPDGGRMGETQYF.

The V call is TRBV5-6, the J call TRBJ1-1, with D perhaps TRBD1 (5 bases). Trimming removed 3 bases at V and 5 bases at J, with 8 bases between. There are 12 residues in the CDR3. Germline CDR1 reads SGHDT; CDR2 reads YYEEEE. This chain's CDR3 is CASSYRWTEAFF. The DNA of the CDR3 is TGTGCCAGCAGCTACAGGTGGACTGAAGCTTTCTTT.

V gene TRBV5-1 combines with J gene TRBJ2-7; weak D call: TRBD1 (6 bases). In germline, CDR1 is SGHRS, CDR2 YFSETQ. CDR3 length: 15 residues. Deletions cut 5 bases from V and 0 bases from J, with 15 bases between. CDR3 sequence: CASSLTTGISYEQYF. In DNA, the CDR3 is TGCGCCAGCAGTCTAACAACAGGGATCTCCTACGAGCAGTACTTC.

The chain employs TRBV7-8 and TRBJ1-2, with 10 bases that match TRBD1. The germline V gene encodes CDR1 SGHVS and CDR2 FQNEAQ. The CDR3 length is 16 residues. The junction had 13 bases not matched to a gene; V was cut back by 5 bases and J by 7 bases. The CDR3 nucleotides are TGTGCCAGCAGCCCACGTGACAGGGGGCGGCTCTCTGGCTACACCTTC. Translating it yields CASSPRDRGRLSGYTF.

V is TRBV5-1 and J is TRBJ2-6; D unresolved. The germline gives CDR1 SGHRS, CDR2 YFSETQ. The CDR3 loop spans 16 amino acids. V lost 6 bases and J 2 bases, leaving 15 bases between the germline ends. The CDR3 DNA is TGCGCCAGCACCTGGACCCGGGCGGCTGGGGCCAACGTCCTGACTTTC. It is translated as CASTWTRAAGANVLTF.

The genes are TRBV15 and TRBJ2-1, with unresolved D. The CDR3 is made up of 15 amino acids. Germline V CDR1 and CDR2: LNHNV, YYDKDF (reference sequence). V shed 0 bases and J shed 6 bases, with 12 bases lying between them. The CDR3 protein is CATSREAVILNEQFF. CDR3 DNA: TGTGCCACCAGCAGAGAGGCAGTAATTCTCAATGAGCAGTTCTTC.

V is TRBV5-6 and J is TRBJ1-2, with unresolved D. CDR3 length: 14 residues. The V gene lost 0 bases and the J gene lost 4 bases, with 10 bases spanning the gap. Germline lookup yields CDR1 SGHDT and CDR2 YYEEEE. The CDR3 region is CASSLAPASYGYTF. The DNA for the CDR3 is TGTGCCAGCAGCTTGGCCCCAGCCTCCTATGGCTACACCTTC.

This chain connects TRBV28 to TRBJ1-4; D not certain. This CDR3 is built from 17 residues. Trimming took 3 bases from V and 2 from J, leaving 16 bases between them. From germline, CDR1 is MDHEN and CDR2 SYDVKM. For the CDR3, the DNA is TGTGCCAGCAGTTTGGGTTTTTTAACCCTCACTAATGAAAAACTGTTTTTT. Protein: CASSLGFLTLTNEKLFF.

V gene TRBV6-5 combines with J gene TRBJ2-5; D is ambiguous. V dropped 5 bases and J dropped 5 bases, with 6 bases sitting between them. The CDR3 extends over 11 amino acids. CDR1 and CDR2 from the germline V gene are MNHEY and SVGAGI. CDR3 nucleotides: TGTGCCAGCAGTGAAAGGGAGACCCAGTACTTC. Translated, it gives CASSERETQYF.

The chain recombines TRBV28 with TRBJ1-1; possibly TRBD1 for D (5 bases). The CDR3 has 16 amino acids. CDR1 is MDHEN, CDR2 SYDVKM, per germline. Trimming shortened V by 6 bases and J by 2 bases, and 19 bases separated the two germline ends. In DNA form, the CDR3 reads TGTGCCAGCAGCTTGCTTGCTGACAGTGATAACACTGAAGCTTTCTTT. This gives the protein CASSLLADSDNTEAFF.

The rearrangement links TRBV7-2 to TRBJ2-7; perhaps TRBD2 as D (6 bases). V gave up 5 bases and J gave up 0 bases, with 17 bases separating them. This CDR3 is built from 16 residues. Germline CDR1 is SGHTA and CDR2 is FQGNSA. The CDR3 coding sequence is TGTGCCAGCAGCCCCCGATGGGGGGATTACTCCTACGAGCAGTACTTC. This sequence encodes CASSPRWGDYSYEQYF.

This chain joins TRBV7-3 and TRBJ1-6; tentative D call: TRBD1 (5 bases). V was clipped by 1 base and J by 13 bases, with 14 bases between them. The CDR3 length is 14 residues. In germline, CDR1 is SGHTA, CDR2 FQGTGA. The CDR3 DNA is TGTGCCAGCAGCTTAAACCCCGGGACTTCTCCCCTCCACTTT. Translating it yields CASSLNPGTSPLHF.

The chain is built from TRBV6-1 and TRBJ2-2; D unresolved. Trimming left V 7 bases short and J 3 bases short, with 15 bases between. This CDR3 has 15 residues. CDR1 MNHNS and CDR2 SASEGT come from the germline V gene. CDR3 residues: CASIIGSADTGELFF. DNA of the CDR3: TGTGCCAGCATAATAGGATCCGCAGACACCGGGGAGCTGTTTTTT.

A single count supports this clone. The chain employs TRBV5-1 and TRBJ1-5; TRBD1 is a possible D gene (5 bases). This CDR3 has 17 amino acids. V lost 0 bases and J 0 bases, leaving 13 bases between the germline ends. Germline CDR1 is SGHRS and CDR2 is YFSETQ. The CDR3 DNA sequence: TGCGCCAGCAGCTTGGGAACAGGCGACTCTAGCAATCAGCCCCAGCATTTT. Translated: CASSLGTGDSSNQPQHF.

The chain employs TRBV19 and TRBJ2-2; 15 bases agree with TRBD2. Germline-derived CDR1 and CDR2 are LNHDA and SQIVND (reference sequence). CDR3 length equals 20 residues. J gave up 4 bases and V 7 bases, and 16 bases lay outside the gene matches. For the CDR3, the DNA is TGTGCCAGTAATCCTCCTCCGGGACTAGCGGGAGGTTCAGTCACCGGGGAGCTGTTTTTT. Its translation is CASNPPPGLAGGSVTGELFF. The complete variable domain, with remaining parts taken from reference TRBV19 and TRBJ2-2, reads DGGITQSPKYLFRKEGQNVTLSCEQNLNHDAMYWYRQDPGQGLRLIYYSQIVNDFQKGDIAEGYSVSREKKESFPLTVTSAQKNPTAFYLCASNPPPGLAGGSVTGELFFGEGSRLTVL.

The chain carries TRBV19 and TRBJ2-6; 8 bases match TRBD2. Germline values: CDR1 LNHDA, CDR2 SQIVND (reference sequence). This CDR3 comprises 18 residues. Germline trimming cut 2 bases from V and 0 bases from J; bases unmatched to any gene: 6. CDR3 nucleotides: TGTGCCAGTAGTATAACCGCGGGGGGCCTCTCTGGGGCCAACGTCCTGACTTTC. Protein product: CASSITAGGLSGANVLTF.

In DNA, the CDR3 is TGCGCCAGCACCCGATCCGAGGACGGTGAGCAGTTCTTC. Protein product: CASTRSEDGEQFF. The rearrangement uses TRBV4-1 and TRBJ2-1; D is unresolved. CDR1 is MGHRA and CDR2 is YSYEKL in the germline V gene. Trimming shortened V by 7 bases and J by 9 bases, and 16 bases separated the two germline ends. This CDR3 comprises 13 residues.

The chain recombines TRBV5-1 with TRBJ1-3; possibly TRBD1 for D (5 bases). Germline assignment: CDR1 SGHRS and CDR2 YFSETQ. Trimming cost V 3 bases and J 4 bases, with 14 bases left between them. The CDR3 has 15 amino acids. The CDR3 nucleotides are TGCGCCAGCAGCTCCCGTTCTGGGGGGGGAAACACCATATATTTT. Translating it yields CASSSRSGGGNTIYF.

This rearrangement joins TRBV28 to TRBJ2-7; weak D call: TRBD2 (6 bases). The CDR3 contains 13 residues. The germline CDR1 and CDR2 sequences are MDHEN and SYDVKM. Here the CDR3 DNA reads TGTGCAGCATGGGGGTCGGGAGACTACGAGCAGTACTTC. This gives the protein CAAWGSGDYEQYF.

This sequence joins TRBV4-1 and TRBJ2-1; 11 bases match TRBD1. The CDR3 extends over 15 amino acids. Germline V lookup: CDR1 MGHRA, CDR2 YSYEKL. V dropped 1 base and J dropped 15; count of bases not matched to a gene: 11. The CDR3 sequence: CASSQGVDRGLKGFF. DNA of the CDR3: TGCGCCAGCAGCCAAGGCGTGGACAGGGGGCTTAAGGGGTTCTTC.

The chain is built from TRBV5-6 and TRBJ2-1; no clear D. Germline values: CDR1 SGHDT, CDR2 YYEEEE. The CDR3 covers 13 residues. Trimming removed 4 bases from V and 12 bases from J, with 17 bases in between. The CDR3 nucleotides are TGTGCCAGCAGCCCACGGACCCCCACGGGGCAGTTCTTC. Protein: CASSPRTPTGQFF.

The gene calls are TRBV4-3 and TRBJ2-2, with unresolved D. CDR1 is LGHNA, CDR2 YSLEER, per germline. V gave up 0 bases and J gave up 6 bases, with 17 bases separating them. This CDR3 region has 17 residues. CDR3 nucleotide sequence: TGCGCCAGCAGCCAAGAACCCCTCGATAGGCCCCCCGGGGAGCTGTTTTTT. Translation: CASSQEPLDRPPGELFF.

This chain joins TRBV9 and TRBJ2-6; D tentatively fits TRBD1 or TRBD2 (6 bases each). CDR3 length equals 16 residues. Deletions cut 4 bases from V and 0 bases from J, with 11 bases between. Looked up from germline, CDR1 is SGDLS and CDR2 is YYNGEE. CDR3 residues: CASSPTGASGANVLTF. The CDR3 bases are TGTGCCAGCAGCCCAACGGGGGCCTCTGGGGCCAACGTCCTGACTTTC.

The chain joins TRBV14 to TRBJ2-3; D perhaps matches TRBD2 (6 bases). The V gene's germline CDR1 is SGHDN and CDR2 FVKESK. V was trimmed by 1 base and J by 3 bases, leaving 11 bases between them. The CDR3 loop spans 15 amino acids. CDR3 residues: CASSQVLLATDTQYF. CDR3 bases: TGTGCCAGCAGCCAAGTCCTCCTAGCGACAGATACGCAGTATTTT.

The CDR3 is CAISESSGKGETQYF. The CDR3 region has the DNA TGTGCCATCAGTGAGTCTAGCGGGAAGGGAGAGACCCAGTACTTC. This sequence joins TRBV10-3 and TRBJ2-5, with TRBD2 matching 8 bases. The J segment lost 4 bases and the V segment lost 0 bases, leaving 4 bases of the junction unmatched. This CDR3 region has 15 residues. Germline CDR1 and CDR2: ENHRY and SYGVKD.

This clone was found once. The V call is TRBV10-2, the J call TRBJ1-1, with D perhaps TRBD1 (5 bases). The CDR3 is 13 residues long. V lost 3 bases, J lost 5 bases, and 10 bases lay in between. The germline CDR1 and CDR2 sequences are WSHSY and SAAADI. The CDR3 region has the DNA TGCGCCAGCAGTGATGTGGGGGGGACTGAAGCTTTCTTT. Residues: CASSDVGGTEAFF.

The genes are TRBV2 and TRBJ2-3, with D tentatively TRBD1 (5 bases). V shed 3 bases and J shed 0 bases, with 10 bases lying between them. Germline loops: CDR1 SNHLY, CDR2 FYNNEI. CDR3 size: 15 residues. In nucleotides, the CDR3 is TGTGCCAGCAGTGATCAAGACAGCAGCACAGATACGCAGTATTTT. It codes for CASSDQDSSTDTQYF.

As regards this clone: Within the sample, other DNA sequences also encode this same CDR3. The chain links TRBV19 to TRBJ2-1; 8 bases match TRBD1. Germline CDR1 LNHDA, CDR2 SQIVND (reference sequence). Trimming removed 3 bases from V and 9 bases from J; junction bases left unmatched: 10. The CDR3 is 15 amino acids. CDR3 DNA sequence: TGTGCCAGTAGTATTGGGGGGCAGGGGGCGTTTGAGCAGTTCTTC. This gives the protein CASSIGGQGAFEQFF.

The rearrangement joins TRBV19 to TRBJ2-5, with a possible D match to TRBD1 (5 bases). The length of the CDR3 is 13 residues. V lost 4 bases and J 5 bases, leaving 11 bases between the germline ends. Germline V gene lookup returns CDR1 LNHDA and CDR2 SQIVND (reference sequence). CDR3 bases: TGTGCCAGTAGTACTGCAGGGCCGGAGACCCAGTACTTC. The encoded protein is CASSTAGPETQYF.